Below, 28 T cell receptor beta chains from the same sample are listed, as sequenced in a study of glioma-infiltrating T cells after dendritic cell vaccination. The method was immunoSEQ multiplex PCR; TCRdb's version includes in-frame clones alone and lacks a portion of them. The profile covers more than 85,000 clones, with around 91% appearing a single time and over 2.5% taken by the ten largest. As to time point: after dendritic cell vaccination, including at tumor progression/relapse. The sample was blood, taken after dendritic cell vaccination. The receptors derive from a human donor with glioblastoma.

This chain connects TRBV5-1 to TRBJ2-3; the match to TRBD1 covers 7 bases. CDR1 is SGHRS, CDR2 YFSETQ, per germline. V shed 4 bases and J 0 bases; nucleotides not matched to a gene: 8. The CDR3 has 16 amino acids. Here the CDR3 DNA reads TGCGCCAGCAGCGCCGGGACAGTTCGTAGCACAGATACGCAGTATTTT. Protein product: CASSAGTVRSTDTQYF.

The chain recombines TRBV9 with TRBJ2-1; the D is unclear. In germline, CDR1 is SGDLS, CDR2 YYNGEE. V lost 0 bases to trimming and J lost 2 bases, with 12 bases between them. This CDR3 comprises 16 residues. CDR3 nucleotide sequence: TGTGCCAGCAGCGTAGCTCGACTCAAACCCTACAATGAGCAGTTCTTC. Amino acid sequence: CASSVARLKPYNEQFF.

The chain carries TRBV7-9 and TRBJ2-1; 10 positions match TRBD2. With V trimmed by 1 base and J by 8 bases, 2 bases remained unmatched. The CDR3 has 14 amino acids. CDR1 and CDR2 (germline): SEHNR, FQNEAQ (reference sequence). CDR3 sequence (DNA): TGTGCCAGCAGCTTAGGACTAGCGGGCGATGAGCAGTTCTTC. Translated, it gives CASSLGLAGDEQFF. Variable domain in full (rest from reference TRBV7-9 and TRBJ2-1): DTGVSQNPRHKITKRGQNVTFRCDPISEHNRLYWYRQTLGQGPEFLTYFQNEAQLEKSRLLSDRFSAERPKGSFSTLEIQRTEQGDSAMYLCASSLGLAGDEQFFGPGTRLTVL.

This clone was observed a single time. V and J are TRBV10-3 and TRBJ1-1, with 8 bases lining up with TRBD1. The CDR3 extends over 13 amino acids. Germline V CDR1 and CDR2: ENHRY, SYGVKD. Losses at the gene ends were 5 bases for V and 11 bases for J; bases not matched to a gene: 10. CDR3 residues: CAISRGQGGRAFF. DNA of the CDR3: TGTGCCATCAGTCGAGGACAGGGTGGACGGGCTTTCTTT.

This chain links TRBV7-8 with TRBJ2-2, with 12 nucleotides matching TRBD2. The trim removed 3 bases at V and 2 bases at J, leaving 4 bases unmatched. CDR3 size: 17 residues. The germline CDR1 and CDR2 sequences are SGHVS and FQNEAQ. The CDR3 reads CASSFWTSGINTGELFF. The DNA of the CDR3 is TGTGCCAGCAGCTTCTGGACTAGCGGGATTAACACCGGGGAGCTGTTTTTT.

This clone was observed once. The genes are TRBV6-5 and TRBJ1-2; D is uncertain. The germline V gene encodes CDR1 MNHEY and CDR2 SVGAGI. Trimming removed 5 bases at V and 8 bases at J, with 12 bases between. This CDR3 contains 12 residues. CDR3 DNA: TGTGCCAGCAGTAGGGCGGCGGGGGGCTACACCTTC. Translating it yields CASSRAAGGYTF.

The chain joins TRBV30 to TRBJ1-3; D is possibly TRBD1 (5 bases). Trimming left V 1 base short and J 4 bases short, with 17 bases between. This CDR3 is built from 16 residues. CDR1 and CDR2 from the germline V gene are GTSNPN and SVGIG (reference sequence). CDR3 coding DNA: TGTGCCTGGAGTGCGGGGGGGGTCGGTTCGGGAAACACCATATATTTT. Its protein is CAWSAGGVGSGNTIYF. Combining the CDR3 with reference TRBV30 and TRBJ1-3 gives the whole variable domain SQTIHQWPATLVQPVGSPLSLECTVEGTSNPNLYWYRQAAGRGLQLLFYSVGIGQISSEVPQNLSASRPQDRQFILSSKKLLLSDSGFYLCAWSAGGVGSGNTIYFGEGSWLTVV.

The CDR3 reads CASSLRQGSNTGELFF. The DNA of the CDR3 is TGTGCCAGCAGCTTGAGACAGGGAAGTAACACCGGGGAGCTGTTTTTT. J is TRBJ2-2 and V is TRBV5-6, with 7 bases that match TRBD1. The CDR3 has 16 amino acids. Trimming took 1 base from V and 2 from J; bases not matched to a gene: 5. The germline V gene encodes CDR1 SGHDT and CDR2 YYEEEE.

The chain employs TRBV5-1 and TRBJ1-2; TRBD1 might be the D (6 bases). Per germline, CDR1 SGHRS and CDR2 YFSETQ. V was cut by 0 bases and J by 8 bases, with 14 bases left in between. The CDR3 consists of 14 residues. The DNA for the CDR3 is TGCGCCAGCAGCTTGGATCGGGGGGCACGAGGCTACACCTTC. Its protein is CASSLDRGARGYTF.

The chain couples TRBV19 to TRBJ2-2; 11 nucleotides agree with TRBD2. The CDR3 runs to 17 residues. The V and J ends lost 6 bases and 2 bases, in that order; junction bases with no gene match: 8. Germline-derived CDR1 and CDR2 are LNHDA and SQIVND (reference sequence). CDR3 protein: CASSQGTSGANTGELFF. The CDR3, as DNA: TGTGCCAGTAGCCAAGGGACTAGCGGAGCAAACACCGGGGAGCTGTTTTTT.

V gene TRBV4-1 combines with J gene TRBJ1-2, with D possibly matching TRBD1 (6 bases). Germline V gives CDR1 MGHRA, CDR2 YSYEKL. This CDR3 has 18 residues. Trimming cost V 3 bases and J 5 bases, with 25 bases left between them. CDR3 protein: CASSQQEGGGAWGYGYTF. Here the CDR3 DNA reads TGCGCCAGCAGCCAGCAAGAGGGGGGGGGCGCTTGGGGTTATGGCTACACCTTC.

The genes are TRBV4-1 and TRBJ1-1, with a possible D match to TRBD1 (6 bases). Germline values: CDR1 MGHRA, CDR2 YSYEKL. The CDR3 runs to 15 residues. V was clipped by 10 bases and J by 1 base, with 19 bases between them. This CDR3 reads CATRETGTSNTEAFF. CDR3 nucleotide sequence: TGCGCCACCAGGGAGACCGGGACATCGAACACTGAAGCTTTCTTT.

The chain uses TRBV30 and TRBJ2-7; 11 bases fit TRBD2. This CDR3 comprises 16 residues. Germline lookup yields CDR1 GTSNPN and CDR2 SVGIG (reference sequence). V lost 2 bases to trimming and J lost 4 bases; unmatched junction nucleotides: 10. The CDR3 is CAWSPMTSGIQYEQYF. The CDR3 DNA follows: TGTGCCTGGAGTCCTATGACTAGCGGGATTCAGTACGAGCAGTACTTC.

The chain joins TRBV7-3 to TRBJ2-1; 12 nucleotides align to TRBD2. V lost 5 bases to trimming and J lost 14 bases; unmatched junction nucleotides: 13. Germline values: CDR1 SGHTA, CDR2 FQGTGA. The CDR3 spans 15 residues. The CDR3: CASSPATLAGGSKFF. In DNA, the CDR3 is TGTGCCAGCAGCCCCGCGACACTAGCGGGAGGTAGTAAGTTCTTC.

The chain has TRBV4-1 and TRBJ2-7; 11 bases fit TRBD1. The CDR3 has 15 residues. Germline trimming cut 4 bases from V and 6 bases from J; bases unmatched to any gene: 8. Germline lookup yields CDR1 MGHRA and CDR2 YSYEKL. CDR3 DNA: TGCGCCAGCAGCCCTCCGGGACAGGGGGATTTCGAGCAGTACTTC. It translates to CASSPPGQGDFEQYF.

This chain joins TRBV4-1 and TRBJ1-1; D remains unclear. V was shortened by 1 base and J by 1 base, with 7 bases between the two germline ends. The germline V gene encodes CDR1 MGHRA and CDR2 YSYEKL. The CDR3 is 14 residues long. The CDR3 region has the DNA TGCGCCAGCAGCCAAGGCGAGCAGAACACTGAAGCTTTCTTT. Translated, it gives CASSQGEQNTEAFF.

The rearrangement joins TRBV30 to TRBJ2-7; D ambiguous. CDR3 length equals 12 residues. V was cut by 2 bases and J by 4 bases, with 9 bases left in between. Germline CDR1 and CDR2: GTSNPN and SVGIG (reference sequence). The CDR3: CAWSSGSYEQYF. CDR3 sequence (DNA): TGTGCCTGGAGTAGTGGCAGTTACGAGCAGTACTTC.

This clone has a handful of counts. This chain connects TRBV6-1 to TRBJ1-1, with D maybe TRBD1 (5 bases). Trimming pared 2 bases from V and 0 bases from J, leaving 10 bases between. There are 15 residues in the CDR3. The germline gives CDR1 MNHNS, CDR2 SASEGT. CDR3 region: CASSEYSGMNTEAFF. The CDR3 nucleotides are TGTGCCAGCAGTGAATATTCAGGGATGAACACTGAAGCTTTCTTT.

The CDR3 DNA is TGTGCCAGCAGCTTGGAAGGGGGCTGGAACGAGCAGTACTTC. It yields the protein CASSLEGGWNEQYF. The rearrangement links TRBV5-4 to TRBJ2-7; 7 positions agree with TRBD1. The CDR3 totals 14 residues. V was clipped by 0 bases and J by 5 bases; unmatched bases: 5. CDR1 SGHNT and CDR2 YYREEE come from the germline V gene (reference sequence).

The V and J genes are TRBV29-1 and TRBJ2-3, with D possibly matching TRBD2 (5 bases). The germline V and J ends were trimmed by 0 bases and 0 bases, with 10 bases remaining between them. This CDR3 spans 15 amino acids. Germline-derived CDR1 and CDR2 are SQVTM and ANQGSEA. Here the CDR3 DNA reads TGCAGCGTTGAAGATCGGAGGACTAGCACAGATACGCAGTATTTT. It encodes CSVEDRRTSTDTQYF.

A few counts support this clone. J is TRBJ2-1 and V is TRBV4-1; 7 bases are a match to TRBD1. Germline V gene sequence: CDR1 MGHRA, CDR2 YSYEKL. This CDR3 is built from 13 residues. Trimming at V came to 4 bases and at J to 5 bases, leaving 2 bases not matched to a gene. CDR3 sequence: CASSPTGNNEQFF. CDR3 bases: TGCGCCAGCAGCCCGACAGGGAACAATGAGCAGTTCTTC.

This chain connects TRBV4-1 to TRBJ2-7; D is possibly TRBD2 (5 bases). Germline V gene sequence: CDR1 MGHRA, CDR2 YSYEKL. V was shortened by 4 bases and J by 4 bases, with 11 bases between the two germline ends. There are 13 residues in the CDR3. Written as DNA, the CDR3 is TGCGCCAGCAGCCGGGAGAGGCCGTACGAGCAGTACTTC. Its translation: CASSRERPYEQYF.

The V call is TRBV5-6, the J call TRBJ2-5; D might be TRBD1 (6 bases). The CDR3 contains 13 residues. Trimming took off 4 bases at V and 5 bases at J, with 12 bases between the two ends. CDR1 is SGHDT, CDR2 YYEEEE, per germline. This CDR3 reads CASSLQGRETQYF. The CDR3, as DNA: TGTGCCAGCAGCCTACAGGGTCGGGAGACCCAGTACTTC.

The V and J genes are TRBV4-1 and TRBJ1-4, with unresolved D. Germline loops: CDR1 MGHRA, CDR2 YSYEKL. The CDR3 is 14 residues long. V lost 1 base and J 7 bases, leaving 10 bases between the germline ends. CDR3 loop: CASSQGASGEKLFF. In DNA, the CDR3 is TGCGCCAGCAGCCAAGGAGCCTCGGGTGAAAAACTGTTTTTT.

V is TRBV5-1 and J is TRBJ2-5, with 11 bases identical to TRBD2. CDR1 and CDR2 (germline): SGHRS, YFSETQ. This CDR3 is built from 16 residues. V was pared by 4 bases and J by 1 base, with 6 bases of the junction left unmatched. The CDR3 DNA reads as TGCGCCAGCAGCAGCGGGACTAGCGGTCCCCAAGAGACCCAGTACTTC. This gives the protein CASSSGTSGPQETQYF.

The J gene is TRBJ1-2, the V gene TRBV19; D unclear. The CDR3 is 16 residues long. The ends were cut back, 3 bases at V and 2 bases at J, with 16 bases in the middle. Germline values: CDR1 LNHDA, CDR2 SQIVND (reference sequence). The CDR3 sequence is CASSISSPISNYGYTF. The CDR3 nucleotides read TGTGCCAGTAGTATTAGTAGTCCAATCTCCAACTATGGCTACACCTTC.

The chain has TRBV5-4 and TRBJ1-5, with a weak D call TRBD1 (5 bases). The CDR3 totals 15 residues. Between the trimmed V and J ends, which lost 2 bases and 2 bases, there was a span of 11 bases. Germline CDR1 SGHNT, CDR2 YYREEE (reference sequence). The CDR3 sequence is CASSFSRDGNQPQHF. The CDR3, as DNA: TGTGCCAGCAGCTTTTCGCGGGACGGCAATCAGCCCCAGCATTTT.

The V and J genes are TRBV2 and TRBJ1-6; tentative D call: TRBD1 (5 bases). The CDR3 length is 16 residues. The germline gives CDR1 SNHLY, CDR2 FYNNEI. V was trimmed by 6 bases and J by 3 bases, leaving 15 bases between them. The CDR3 region is CASSDQGRGYNSPLHF. CDR3 nucleotides: TGTGCCAGCAGCGATCAGGGTAGAGGCTATAATTCACCCCTCCACTTT.